The T cell receptor (beta chain) under discussion was sequenced for a study of T-cell reconstitution after alpha-beta-depleted transplantation in children. The TCRbeta library was prepared with unique molecular identifiers. TCRdb passed the PCR reads through MiXCR, listing each CDR3 protein once. The data contain 500,000 to 600,000 distinct CDR3 sequences, 27% of them singletons. Germline V lookup: CDR1 DFQATT, CDR2 SNEGSKA (reference sequence). V lost 3 bases to trimming and J lost 0 bases, with 9 bases between them. The CDR3 sequence is 14 residues long. This clonotype was found a few times. No antigen is known for it. Whole-study findings and limits: One year post-transplant, T-cell counts and diversity were largely derived from T cells produced anew. Expanded graft clones, several hundred of them, were reportedly the source of alpha-beta T cells about two months after transplant.

The origin of this receptor is a boy in the first two years of life with Wiskott-Aldrich syndrome, due to receive a stem cell transplant. Sequences were derived from PBMCs, sampled before TCRalphabeta/CD19-depleted stem cell transplant. The V gene is TRBV20-1, the J gene TRBJ2-1; the D gene is possibly TRBD1 (5 bases). The CDR3 sequence: CSASYDSSYNEQFF. CDR3 bases: TGCAGTGCTAGTTATGACAGCTCCTACAATGAGCAGTTCTTC.